This is a list of T cell receptor beta chains from one sample in a study of early T cells in non-severe SARS-CoV-2 infection. TCRdb called the 5' RACE reads again in MiXCR, with one record for every CDR3 protein. The sample has tens of thousands of distinct CDR3 sequences; less than 5.5% are singletons. Sequenced input: whole blood. These receptors came from an adult who was a healthcare worker with PCR-confirmed SARS-CoV-2 infection or an uninfected control (not recorded which). CDR3s include the opening cysteine and the closing phenylalanine or tryptophan. The D gene is left open where the match is weak. Expanded clones are given a class, and other clones once, few, many or no size at all.

TRBV7-4	TRBJ2-7	many	TRBD1	TGTGCCAGCAGCCCGTCGACAGGGGTCGAGCAGTACTTC	CASSPSTGVEQYF
TRBV18	TRBJ1-1	few	.	TGTGCCAGCTCACCCCGATCAGGGCAAACGGAAGCTTTCTTT	CASSPRSGQTEAFF
TRBV5-1	TRBJ2-5	.	TRBD1	TGCGCCAGTACCAGACAGGGTGGAGAGACCCAGTACTTC	CASTRQGGETQYF
TRBV12-3/TRBV12-4	TRBJ2-1	many	.	TGTGCCAGCAATACCGGGGATGAGCAGTTCTTC	CASNTGDEQFF
TRBV29-1	TRBJ1-1	many	.	TGCAGCGTGGGGGGCAATGGCCAAGCTTTCTTT	CSVGGNGQAFF
TRBV7-2	TRBJ2-2	many	.	TGTGCCAGCAGCTTAGGGGTGGGATCGAACACCGGGGAGCTGTTTTTT	CASSLGVGSNTGELFF
TRBV24-1	TRBJ2-1	many	.	TGTGCCACCAGAGATGTCTCCTACAATGAGCAGTTCTTC	CATRDVSYNEQFF
TRBV6-2/TRBV6-3	TRBJ2-7	.	TRBD2	TGTGCCAGCAGCCAGGGACTAGCGGGAGAGGGCGAGCAGTACTTC	CASSQGLAGEGEQYF
TRBV5-1	TRBJ2-5	once	.	TGCGCCAGCAGCCCGTTGATGTCTTCGGGGGACAGTTCGATAGGAGAGACCCAGTACTTC	CASSPLMSSGDSSIGETQYF
TRBV29-1	TRBJ2-1	.	.	TGCAGCTCCACCAAAGGGGCGGCAGTCAATGAGCAGTTCTTC	CSSTKGAAVNEQFF
TRBV29-1	TRBJ2-5	many	TRBD1	TGCAGCGTCGTTGACAGGGGAGGAGAGACCCAGTACTTC	CSVVDRGGETQYF
TRBV6-5	TRBJ2-1	.	.	TGTGCCAGCAGATTAGCCGATGAGCAGTTCTTC	CASRLADEQFF
TRBV10-1	TRBJ1-2	many	TRBD1	TGCGCCAGCAGTGAGAGCCCAGGGGGGTTCTATGGCTACACCTTC	CASSESPGGFYGYTF
TRBV29-1	TRBJ1-4	few	TRBD1	TGCAGCGTTACAATGGCAGGGGGGAACGAAAAACTGTTTTTT	CSVTMAGGNEKLFF
TRBV20-1	TRBJ2-3	many	TRBD2	TGCAGTGCTATCCGTAATAGCGGGGCCGTTAGCACAGATACGCAGTATTTT	CSAIRNSGAVSTDTQYF
TRBV7-3	TRBJ1-1	many	.	TGTGCCAGCAGCCCTGATGTAGGGACGGCGAACACTGAAGCTTTCTTT	CASSPDVGTANTEAFF
TRBV12-3/TRBV12-4	TRBJ2-3	few	TRBD2	TGTGCCAGCAGCTCCTCCTCCGGGACTAGCGGGGGAGATACGCAGTATTTT	CASSSSSGTSGGDTQYF
TRBV6-5	TRBJ1-1	many	.	TGTGCCAGCAGTCCAGGGAGCACTGAAGCTTTCTTT	CASSPGSTEAFF
TRBV6-1	TRBJ2-3	many	.	TGTGCCAGCAGCTTGGACACCTCCACAGATACGCAGTATTTT	CASSLDTSTDTQYF
TRBV6-2/TRBV6-3	TRBJ1-5	.	.	TGTGCCAGCAGTTACTCGCGCGACCCTTATCAGCCCCAGCATTTT	CASSYSRDPYQPQHF
TRBV6-2/TRBV6-3	TRBJ1-2	few	TRBD1	TGTGCCAGCAGAGTCAGGGGGATCGACTATGGCTACACCTTC	CASRVRGIDYGYTF
TRBV4-1	TRBJ1-2	many	.	TGCGCCAGCAGCCGATCCGAGGGGAACTATGGCTACACCTTC	CASSRSEGNYGYTF
TRBV14	TRBJ2-2	many	TRBD1	TGTGCCAGCAGCCAAACTTCCGGGACAGGGGGATTCGGGGAGCTGTTTTTT	CASSQTSGTGGFGELFF
TRBV19	TRBJ2-5	.	TRBD1	TGTGCCAGTAGTACCCCGGGGACAGCCCTCCAAGAGACCCAGTACTTC	CASSTPGTALQETQYF
TRBV12-3/TRBV12-4	TRBJ1-1	.	.	TGTGCCAGCAGTTTAGTTGACGGCACTGAAGCTTTCTTT	CASSLVDGTEAFF
TRBV14	TRBJ2-5	many	TRBD1	TGTGCCAGCAGCGGCGTTAGACAGGGGGCTTGGGAGACCCAGTACTTC	CASSGVRQGAWETQYF
TRBV2	TRBJ1-3	many	TRBD1	TGTGCCAGCAGTTGGGGACAGGGCTCTGGAAACACCATATATTTT	CASSWGQGSGNTIYF
TRBV5-1	TRBJ2-1	few	TRBD2	TGCGCCAGCAACCCCGACGCACTAGCGGGAAGGAATGAGCAGTTCTTC	CASNPDALAGRNEQFF
TRBV9	TRBJ1-6	few	.	TGTGCCAGCAGCGCAAGACCTAAGAATTCACCCCTCCACTTT	CASSARPKNSPLHF